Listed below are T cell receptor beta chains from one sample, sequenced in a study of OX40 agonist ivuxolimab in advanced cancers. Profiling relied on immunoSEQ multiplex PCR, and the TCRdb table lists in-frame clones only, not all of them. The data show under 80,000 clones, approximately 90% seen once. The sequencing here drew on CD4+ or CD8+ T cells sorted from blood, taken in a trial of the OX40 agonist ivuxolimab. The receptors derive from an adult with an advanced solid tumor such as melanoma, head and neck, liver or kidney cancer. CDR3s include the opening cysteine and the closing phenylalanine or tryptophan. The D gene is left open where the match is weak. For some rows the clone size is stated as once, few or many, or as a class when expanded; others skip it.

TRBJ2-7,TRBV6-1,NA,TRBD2,CASSEGLAGALYEQYF,TGTGCCAGCAGTGAAGGTCTAGCGGGAGCTCTATACGAGCAGTACTTC
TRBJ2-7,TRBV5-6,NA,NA,CASSLAQSSYEQYF,TGTGCCAGCAGCTTGGCTCAGAGCTCCTACGAGCAGTACTTC
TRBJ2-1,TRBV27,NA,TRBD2,CATHPPGGGTYNEQFF,TGTGCCACGCACCCCCCTGGCGGGGGGACCTACAATGAGCAGTTCTTC
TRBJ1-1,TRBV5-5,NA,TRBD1,CASSRQGLEAFF,TGTGCCAGCAGCCGACAGGGTTTGGAAGCTTTCTTT
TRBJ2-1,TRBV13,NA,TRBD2,CASSSEGGPNEQFF,TGTGCCAGCAGCTCCGAGGGAGGGCCGAATGAGCAGTTCTTC
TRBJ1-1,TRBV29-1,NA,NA,CSVRAENTEAFF,TGCAGCGTGAGGGCTGAGAACACTGAAGCTTTCTTT
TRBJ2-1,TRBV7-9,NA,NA,CASSPPQQFF,TGTGCCAGCAGCCCCCCTCAGCAGTTCTTC
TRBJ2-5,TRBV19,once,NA,CASSIGHLGKETQYF,TGTGCCAGTAGTATAGGGCACCTGGGAAAAGAGACCCAGTACTTC
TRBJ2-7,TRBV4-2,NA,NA,CASSQERGLSYEQYF,TGTGCCAGCAGCCAAGAAAGGGGCCTCTCCTACGAGCAGTACTTC
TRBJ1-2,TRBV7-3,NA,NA,CASSARGLLWYYGYTF,TGTGCCAGCAGCGCCCGGGGACTCCTGTGGTACTATGGCTACACCTTC
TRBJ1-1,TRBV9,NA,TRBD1,CASSATYRGPEAFF,TGTGCCAGCAGCGCCACATACAGGGGCCCTGAAGCTTTCTTT
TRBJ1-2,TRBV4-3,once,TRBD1,CASSQDLRGPNYGYTF,TGCGCCAGCAGCCAAGATCTGAGGGGGCCAAACTATGGCTACACCTTC
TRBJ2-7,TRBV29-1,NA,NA,CSASDNSYEQYF,TGCAGCGCCTCTGACAACTCCTACGAGCAGTACTTC
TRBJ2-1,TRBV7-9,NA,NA,CASSPTVAPSYNEQFF,TGTGCCAGCAGCCCTACCGTAGCGCCCTCCTACAATGAGCAGTTCTTC
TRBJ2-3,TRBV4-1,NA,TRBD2,CASSPVQTGGGTDTQYF,TGCGCCAGCAGCCCCGTTCAAACGGGAGGAGGGACAGATACGCAGTATTTT
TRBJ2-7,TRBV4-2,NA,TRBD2,CASSQVTGTSGYEQYF,TGTGCCAGCAGCCAAGTGACCGGGACTAGCGGATACGAGCAGTACTTC
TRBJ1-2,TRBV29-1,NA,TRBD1,CSIPGQNYGYTF,TGCAGCATTCCGGGACAGAACTATGGCTACACCTTC
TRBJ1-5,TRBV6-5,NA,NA,CASSTNRDGNQPQHF,TGTGCCAGCAGTACGAACAGGGACGGCAATCAGCCCCAGCATTTT
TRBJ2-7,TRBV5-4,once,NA,CASGIGGSYEQYF,TGTGCCAGCGGGATCGGGGGCTCCTACGAGCAGTACTTC
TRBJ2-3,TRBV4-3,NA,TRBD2,CASSGSGREIRTDTQYF,TGCGCCAGCAGCGGCAGCGGGAGGGAGATAAGAACAGATACGCAGTATTTT
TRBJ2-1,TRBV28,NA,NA,CASSPLRDNYNEQFF,TGTGCCAGCAGTCCCCTCCGGGACAACTACAATGAGCAGTTCTTC
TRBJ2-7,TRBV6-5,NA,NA,CASSYVGGAGYEQYF,TGTGCCAGCAGTTACGTGGGGGGCGCAGGTTACGAGCAGTACTTC
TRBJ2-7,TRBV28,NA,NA,CASSLVAAAIYYEQYF,TGTGCCAGCAGTTTAGTAGCGGCAGCCATTTACTACGAGCAGTACTTC
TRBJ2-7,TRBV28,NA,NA,CASSRALYEQYF,TGTGCCAGCAGTCGAGCCCTCTACGAGCAGTACTTC
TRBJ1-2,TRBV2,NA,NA,CASSRGWVTF,TGTGCCAGCAGCCGCGGGTGGGTCACCTTC
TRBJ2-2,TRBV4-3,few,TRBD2,CASSWTSGHNGELFF,TGCGCCAGCAGCTGGACTAGCGGGCATAACGGGGAGCTGTTTTTT
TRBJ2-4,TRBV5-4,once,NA,CASSGGQNIQYF,TGTGCCAGCAGCGGGGGGCAGAACATTCAGTACTTC
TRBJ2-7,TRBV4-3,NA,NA,CASSQDWGAYEQYF,TGCGCCAGCAGCCAAGATTGGGGGGCCTACGAGCAGTACTTC
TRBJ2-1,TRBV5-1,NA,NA,CASSLGGDEQFF,TGCGCCAGCAGCTTGGGCGGGGATGAGCAGTTCTTC
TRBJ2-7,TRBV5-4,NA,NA,CASSFGGAYEQYF,TGTGCCAGCAGCTTCGGCGGGGCGTACGAGCAGTACTTC
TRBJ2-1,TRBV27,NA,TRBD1,CASSRGQGFDEQFF,TGTGCCAGCAGTAGGGGACAGGGCTTCGATGAGCAGTTCTTC
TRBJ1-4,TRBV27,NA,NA,CASSLRPTLGEKLFF,TGTGCCAGCAGTCTCCGACCCACATTGGGGGAAAAACTGTTTTTT
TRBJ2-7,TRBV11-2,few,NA,CASSPPTGSYEQYF,TGTGCCAGCAGCCCCCCGACAGGAAGCTACGAGCAGTACTTC
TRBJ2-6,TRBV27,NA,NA,CASRTGANVLTF,TGTGCCAGTCGTACTGGGGCCAACGTCCTGACTTTC
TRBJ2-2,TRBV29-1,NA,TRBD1,CSGQGPTGELFF,TGCAGCGGACAGGGACCCACCGGGGAGCTGTTTTTT
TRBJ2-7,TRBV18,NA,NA,CASSLDSIELYF,TGTGCCAGCTCACTTGACAGCATAGAGCTCTACTTC
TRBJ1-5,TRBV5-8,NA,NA,CASSLDNQPQHF,TGTGCCAGCAGCTTGGACAATCAGCCCCAGCATTTT
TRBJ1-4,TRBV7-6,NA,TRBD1,CASGTGVGTNEKLFF,TGTGCCTCCGGGACAGGGGTTGGCACTAATGAAAAACTGTTTTTT
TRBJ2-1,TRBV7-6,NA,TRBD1,CASSPRDGTGPYNEQFF,TGTGCCAGCAGCCCACGCGACGGGACAGGCCCTTACAATGAGCAGTTCTTC
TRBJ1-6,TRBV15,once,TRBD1,CATSRDRGKNSPLHF,TGTGCCACCAGCAGAGACAGGGGGAAGAATTCACCCCTCCACTTT
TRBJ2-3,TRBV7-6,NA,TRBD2,CASSFAGGPRDTQYF,TGTGCCAGCAGCTTCGCGGGAGGGCCGAGGGATACGCAGTATTTT
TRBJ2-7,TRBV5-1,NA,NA,CASGEGGMNYEQYF,TGCGCCAGCGGTGAGGGGGGTATGAACTACGAGCAGTACTTC
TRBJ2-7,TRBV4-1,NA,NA,CASSQEGGVVEQYF,TGCGCCAGCAGCCAAGAAGGGGGGGTTGTCGAGCAGTACTTC
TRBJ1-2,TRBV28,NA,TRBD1,CASTWTGPMGIGYTF,TGTGCCAGCACCTGGACAGGGCCCATGGGGATTGGCTACACCTTC
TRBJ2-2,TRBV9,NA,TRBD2,CASSILAGVTGELFF,TGTGCCAGCAGCATACTAGCGGGAGTTACCGGGGAGCTGTTTTTT
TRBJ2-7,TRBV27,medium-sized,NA,CASSPSRAEAYEQYF,TGTGCCAGCAGTCCCTCGAGGGCAGAAGCCTACGAGCAGTACTTC
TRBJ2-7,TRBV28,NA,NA,CASSLGVYEQYF,TGTGCCAGCAGTCTCGGGGTCTACGAGCAGTACTTC
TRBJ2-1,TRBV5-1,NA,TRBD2,CACNSGTSGKGGNEQFF,TGCGCCTGTAACTCTGGGACTAGCGGTAAAGGGGGCAATGAGCAGTTCTTC
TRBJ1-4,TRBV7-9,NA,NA,CASSLVGYEKLFF,TGTGCCAGCAGCTTAGTAGGGTATGAAAAACTGTTTTTT
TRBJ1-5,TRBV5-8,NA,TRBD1,CASSLRTGYSNQPQHF,TGTGCCAGCAGCCTACGGACAGGGTATAGCAATCAGCCCCAGCATTTT